The sequence of this T cell receptor (beta chain) was determined in a study of T cell responses to AZD1222 COVID-19 vaccine. Points from the study as a whole: Baseline seropositivity characterized only six AZD1222 recipients. Donors were chiefly white British, with a greater number of females, and clonal diversity was perhaps underestimated. Along spike, vaccine-associated CD4 TCRs were found throughout, with dominance at 160-218 and 743-854. In the spike-specific TCR repertoire, nearly half reportedly target unmutated variant regions.

Assay used: immunoSEQ multiplex PCR; TCRdb lists only in-frame clones, some missing. Among about 170,000 clones listed, around 90% were seen once. Notes on this clone: Its specificity is unknown.

This CDR3 contains 12 residues. V was shortened by 3 bases and J by 7 bases, with 9 bases between the two germline ends. Looked up from germline, CDR1 is MGHDK and CDR2 is SYGVNS. The TCR sequence derives from an adult who received the MenACWY meningococcal vaccine as a control. The chain is built from TRBV25-1 and TRBJ1-1; D not certain. The source was peripheral blood, collected 28 days after the second dose of the MenACWY control vaccine. The CDR3 loop reads CASSDVGVEAFF. The CDR3 DNA sequence: TGTGCCAGCAGTGACGTCGGGGTTGAAGCTTTCTTT.